This T cell receptor beta chain was identified in a study of radiation and T cells in renal cell carcinoma. Whole-study context: Nephrectomy followed 15 Gy stereotactic body radiation by 4 weeks.

Stated time point: blood 2 weeks post-SBRT. Treatment given: 15 Gy SBRT to primary tumor, nephrectomy 4 weeks later. Blood was sampled at baseline, 2 weeks and 4 weeks after SBRT. The study's findings and limits: From baseline, blood top tumor clonotypes peaked at 2 weeks post-radiation.

The CDR3 has 14 residues. Trimming took off 4 bases at V and 2 bases at J, with 11 bases between the two ends. Germline CDR1 and CDR2: MNHEY and SVGAGI. Assay: immunoSEQ multiplex PCR; the TCRdb copy retains only in-frame clones and omits some. The table shows roughly 130,000 clones, with more than 80% occurring only once. Note on this clone: Its antigen is not identified.

The receptor was isolated from a woman aged 60 to 75 with renal cell carcinoma. This specimen was blood, taken from a patient whose treatment included radiotherapy and nephrectomy. This sequence joins TRBV6-5 and TRBJ2-5; no clear D gene. CDR3 DNA sequence: TGTGCCAGCAGTTCCCCGGGCCTACAAGAGACCCAGTACTTC. This gives the protein CASSSPGLQETQYF.